Below, one TCR beta chain is given with its context. This CDR3 has 11 amino acids. The sample originates from a study of blood T cell repertoires in COVID-19. Across the whole study: Acute and convalescent COVID-19 specimens originated in the United States, Italy and Spain. The analysed material was cDNA or gDNA that came from T cells, B-cell-depleted T cells, or PBMCs.

Methods used by the authors: Cell counts per sample came from amplifying reference gene primers. Generated by immunoSEQ multiplex PCR, the TCRdb table keeps only in-frame clones and is missing some. D and trimming come from the DNA, and the V and J calls and clone size come from that table. Here the sample spans approximately 360,000 clones, 90% being singletons. The sample taken for sequencing was peripheral blood. The sequence derives from a man younger than 30 with active or convalescent COVID-19. The chain joins TRBV21-1 to TRBJ2-7; the table gives TRBD1 as D, unverified against the DNA. TRBV21-1 is listed as a pseudogene. The CDR3, as DNA: TGTGCCAGCAGCAAATGGGCAACCCAGTACTTC. This translates into CASSKWATQYF.